The rows below give T cell receptor beta chains drawn from one sample of a study of shared clonotypes between healthy human individuals. The table came from immunoSEQ multiplex PCR; TCRdb's copy has only in-frame clones and leaves some out. The data show fewer than 850,000 clones, with approximately 75% seen just once and 1.8% held by the top ten. Sequencing was done on a sample of memory CD4+ T cells sorted from blood. The receptors originated from a woman aged 30 to 39 in good health. The CDR3 runs from the conserved cysteine through the conserved F or W. D genes are given only for firm matches. Clone size appears in some rows only: once, few, many, or a class for an expanded clone.

CDR3 length,V gene,D gene,J gene,clone size,CDR3 protein,CDR3 DNA
15,TRBV18,.,TRBJ2-3,.,CASSPPGPYTDTQYF,TGTGCCAGCTCACCACCGGGCCCCTACACAGATACGCAGTATTTT
12,TRBV30,TRBD1,TRBJ2-5,.,CAWTGGAETQYF,TGTGCCTGGACAGGGGGCGCCGAGACCCAGTACTTC
18,TRBV18,TRBD2,TRBJ2-6,.,CASSPGLAGSLRANVLTF,TGTGCCAGCTCACCGGGACTAGCGGGGTCCCTTAGGGCCAACGTCCTGACTTTC
13,TRBV28,.,TRBJ2-7,.,CASLAPNSYEQYF,TGTGCCAGCCTAGCCCCCAACTCCTACGAGCAGTACTTC
14,TRBV2,.,TRBJ2-2,.,CASSVGSGTGELFF,TGTGCCAGCAGTGTCGGGAGTGGCACCGGGGAGCTGTTTTTT
15,TRBV6-5,.,TRBJ1-1,.,CASSYSIWGGTEAFF,TGTGCCAGCAGTTACTCGATATGGGGGGGCACTGAAGCTTTCTTT
12,TRBV5-5,TRBD1,TRBJ1-2,once,CASSPGGVGYTF,TGTGCCAGCAGCCCAGGGGGGGTTGGCTACACCTTC
14,TRBV10-3,.,TRBJ1-1,.,CAIGGNGVNTEAFF,TGTGCCATCGGAGGGAACGGGGTGAACACTGAAGCTTTCTTT
15,TRBV30,.,TRBJ2-1,.,CAWSVVRSGNNEQFF,TGTGCCTGGAGTGTAGTTAGATCAGGAAACAATGAGCAGTTCTTC
15,TRBV7-9,.,TRBJ1-1,.,CASSNPASMDTEAFF,TGTGCCAGCAGCAACCCGGCCTCGATGGACACTGAAGCTTTCTTT
14,TRBV27,.,TRBJ2-7,.,CASSVLPIPYEQYF,TGTGCCAGCAGTGTTTTACCGATACCCTACGAGCAGTACTTC
15,TRBV5-1,.,TRBJ2-1,.,CASSPDSVGYNEQFF,TGCGCCAGCAGCCCGGATTCCGTGGGGTACAATGAGCAGTTCTTC
16,TRBV6-5,TRBD2,TRBJ2-1,.,CASSYSLAGGNNEQFF,TGTGCCAGCAGTTACTCACTAGCGGGAGGGAACAATGAGCAGTTCTTC
13,TRBV28,.,TRBJ1-5,.,CASLPWGQRPQHF,TGTGCCAGCCTTCCATGGGGGCAGCGGCCCCAGCATTTT
13,TRBV6-4,.,TRBJ2-3,.,CASSDGLGGTQYF,TGTGCCAGCAGTGACGGGCTTGGTGGTACGCAGTATTTT
18,TRBV28,TRBD1,TRBJ2-7,.,CASSPATLGTGGRYEQYF,TGTGCCAGCAGCCCAGCCACACTCGGGACAGGGGGCAGGTACGAGCAGTACTTC
14,TRBV28,TRBD1,TRBJ2-7,few,CASSAGDRAYEQYF,TGTGCCAGCAGTGCCGGGGACAGGGCCTACGAGCAGTACTTC
15,TRBV11-3,.,TRBJ2-5,.,CASSARTGLAETQYF,TGTGCCAGCAGCGCCCGAACAGGGTTGGCAGAGACCCAGTACTTC
13,TRBV6-4,TRBD2,TRBJ2-1,once,CASRSSGENEQFF,TGTGCCAGCAGGTCTAGCGGGGAGAATGAGCAGTTCTTC
14,TRBV10-3,TRBD2,TRBJ2-6,.,CAISRGAGANVLTF,TGTGCCATCAGTCGGGGGGCTGGGGCCAACGTCCTGACTTTC
15,TRBV11-3,TRBD1,TRBJ1-2,.,CASSLGDRRGYGYTF,TGTGCCAGCAGCTTAGGGGACAGGAGGGGCTATGGCTACACCTTC
13,TRBV7-3,.,TRBJ2-7,.,CASSSHRTGEQYF,TGTGCCAGCAGCTCCCATAGGACTGGCGAGCAGTACTTC
15,TRBV19,.,TRBJ1-4,few,CASFLPGSGEGKLFF,TGTGCCAGTTTTTTACCGGGCTCCGGGGAAGGAAAACTGTTTTTT
15,TRBV11-2,.,TRBJ1-4,.,CASSLGDTTNEKLFF,TGTGCCAGCAGCTTGGGTGACACAACTAATGAAAAACTGTTTTTT
15,TRBV5-5,.,TRBJ2-5,.,CASSLLDRSPETQYF,TGTGCCAGCAGCTTGTTAGACAGAAGTCCAGAGACCCAGTACTTC
14,TRBV5-4,.,TRBJ1-2,.,CASSLEYGGAGYTF,TGTGCCAGCAGCTTGGAGTACGGGGGCGCTGGCTACACCTTC
13,TRBV10-3,TRBD2,TRBJ2-1,.,CAISEMPSGEQFF,TGTGCCATCAGTGAAATGCCTAGCGGTGAGCAGTTCTTC
15,TRBV18,.,TRBJ1-3,.,CASSAGGARGDTIYF,TGTGCCAGCTCGGCCGGAGGGGCACGAGGAGACACCATATATTTT
15,TRBV11-2,.,TRBJ2-7,once,CASSLVISGEYEQYF,TGTGCCAGCAGCTTAGTTATCTCGGGAGAATACGAGCAGTACTTC
15,TRBV7-3,TRBD1,TRBJ2-5,.,CASRSTGALGETQYF,TGTGCCAGCAGGTCTACAGGGGCGCTGGGAGAGACCCAGTACTTC
20,TRBV21-1,.,TRBJ1-2,.,CASSKPLINVRGAPPYGYTF,TGTGCCAGCAGCAAGCCGCTGATAAACGTGAGGGGCGCCCCCCCTTATGGCTACACCTTC
14,TRBV30,.,TRBJ2-1,.,CAWSVQGTRIEQFF,TGTGCCTGGAGTGTACAAGGGACTCGCATTGAGCAGTTCTTC
16,TRBV19,.,TRBJ2-1,once,CASSIKAVRAIDEQFF,TGTGCCAGTAGTATAAAGGCGGTACGAGCGATCGATGAGCAGTTCTTC
16,TRBV5-1,.,TRBJ1-1,.,CASSPDGMGGNTEAFF,TGCGCCAGCAGCCCAGACGGGATGGGGGGGAACACTGAAGCTTTCTTT
15,TRBV19,TRBD2,TRBJ2-1,.,CASSRTSGSYDEQFF,TGTGCCAGTAGCCGGACTAGCGGGAGCTACGATGAGCAGTTCTTC
15,TRBV2,TRBD2,TRBJ2-1,.,CASRELAGINNEQFF,TGTGCCAGCAGGGAACTAGCGGGAATCAACAATGAGCAGTTCTTC
14,TRBV18,.,TRBJ1-2,few,CASSPGPGREGYTF,TGTGCCAGCTCACCAGGGCCAGGTCGGGAAGGCTACACCTTC
14,TRBV10-2,.,TRBJ2-1,.,CASSRTTLGNEQFF,TGCGCCAGCAGTAGGACTACCCTCGGCAATGAGCAGTTCTTC
16,TRBV5-1,TRBD2,TRBJ2-1,few,CASSLAPSGRFNEQFF,TGCGCCAGCAGCTTGGCCCCTAGCGGGAGATTCAATGAGCAGTTCTTC
14,TRBV29-1,.,TRBJ2-3,.,CSVERRDKADTQYF,TGCAGCGTTGAGCGACGGGACAAGGCAGATACGCAGTATTTT
12,TRBV25-1,.,TRBJ2-7,many,CASGTGTYEQYF,TGTGCCAGCGGGACTGGAACCTACGAGCAGTACTTC
15,TRBV10-1,.,TRBJ1-4,.,CASSESAATNEKLFF,TGCGCCAGCAGTGAGTCGGCAGCAACTAATGAAAAACTGTTTTTT
12,TRBV27,.,TRBJ2-1,.,CASSTYRNEQFF,TGTGCCAGCAGTACCTACAGGAATGAGCAGTTCTTC
11,TRBV30,.,TRBJ2-1,.,CAWSRSGEQFF,TGTGCCTGGAGTAGAAGCGGCGAGCAGTTCTTC
15,TRBV11-2,.,TRBJ1-5,.,CASSAGFSLNQPQHF,TGTGCCAGCAGCGCCGGGTTTTCCTTGAATCAGCCCCAGCATTTT
14,TRBV19,TRBD1,TRBJ2-3,few,CASSIGQGTDTQYF,TGTGCCAGTAGTATCGGACAGGGCACAGATACGCAGTATTTT
20,TRBV12-5,.,TRBJ2-2,.,CASGLAPLIGGHLNTGELFF,TGTGCTAGTGGTTTGGCACCATTAATCGGGGGACACCTGAACACCGGGGAGCTGTTTTTT
18,TRBV5-6,TRBD2,TRBJ2-7,many,CASSFGLLAGGTSYEQYF,TGTGCCAGCAGCTTTGGTTTACTAGCGGGAGGGACGTCCTACGAGCAGTACTTC
15,TRBV5-1,TRBD2,TRBJ2-7,few,CASSSGLAGEGEQYF,TGCGCCAGCAGCTCGGGACTAGCGGGAGAGGGCGAGCAGTACTTC
11,TRBV6-8,TRBD1,TRBJ2-2,few,CASTLGDRVFF,TGTGCCAGCACCCTCGGGGACAGGGTGTTTTTT
14,TRBV5-1,.,TRBJ1-4,.,CASSRLGPNEKLFF,TGCGCCAGCAGCCGCCTCGGACCTAATGAAAAACTGTTTTTT
12,TRBV30,.,TRBJ2-5,.,CAWSRTQETQYF,TGTGCCTGGAGTCGAACCCAAGAGACCCAGTACTTC
15,TRBV19,.,TRBJ2-3,.,CASRNSGTGTDTQYF,TGTGCCAGTAGGAATAGCGGGACAGGCACAGATACGCAGTATTTT
11,TRBV2,.,TRBJ2-1,few,CASGLYNEQFF,TGTGCCAGCGGACTTTACAATGAGCAGTTCTTC